A single sample gave rise to the 16 T cell receptor beta chains below, sequenced in a study of T cell responses to AZD1222 COVID-19 vaccine. Data came from immunoSEQ multiplex PCR; TCRdb stores just in-frame clones and leaves some out. This table holds 120,000 or so clones, around nine tenths found once. Here the sequenced sample was peripheral blood, taken on day 0 of MenACWY control vaccination. The source is an adult in good health.

The chain combines TRBV7-2 with TRBJ1-5; no reliable D call. The CDR3 is made up of 12 amino acids. V was trimmed by 1 base and J by 7 bases, leaving 5 bases between them. Germline assignment: CDR1 SGHTA and CDR2 FQGNSA. CDR3 region: CASSLVSQPQHF. The CDR3 bases are TGTGCCAGCAGCTTAGTTAGCCAGCCCCAGCATTTT.

This clone came up once. This chain links TRBV5-1 with TRBJ2-3; 10 bases are shared with TRBD2. Germline assignment: CDR1 SGHRS and CDR2 YFSETQ. This CDR3 is 15 amino acids long. After removal of 5 bases from V and 4 bases from J, the junction contained 7 bases not matched to a gene. The CDR3 sequence: CASRPSGSGADTQYF. The CDR3, as DNA: TGCGCCAGCAGACCTAGCGGGAGCGGTGCAGATACGCAGTATTTT.

The V gene is TRBV6-1, the J gene TRBJ2-1; 8 bases fit TRBD2. Trimming at V came to 1 base and at J to 12 bases, leaving 11 bases not matched to a gene. Germline lookup yields CDR1 MNHNS and CDR2 SASEGT. The CDR3 runs 15 residues. The DNA of the CDR3 is TGTGCCAGCAGTGAAGTTCGTCTAGCGGGTGCTTGGCAGTTCTTC. It yields the protein CASSEVRLAGAWQFF.

The gene calls are TRBV10-3 and TRBJ1-1; 11 positions agree with TRBD1. The CDR3 length is 17 residues. The V segment lost 0 bases and the J segment 5 bases; nucleotides outside the gene matches: 8. Germline V gene sequence: CDR1 ENHRY, CDR2 SYGVKD. CDR3 protein: CAISESADRGRRTEAFF. The CDR3 DNA is TGTGCCATCAGTGAGTCGGCGGACAGGGGGCGTAGGACTGAAGCTTTCTTT.

The chain is built from TRBV4-1 and TRBJ2-5; 10 bases align to TRBD1. With V trimmed by 5 bases and J by 5 bases, 8 bases remained unmatched. The CDR3 length is 15 residues. CDR1 is MGHRA, CDR2 YSYEKL, per germline. CDR3 protein: CASSTPGQGRETQYF. The CDR3 nucleotides read TGCGCCAGCAGCACCCCGGGACAGGGGAGGGAGACCCAGTACTTC.

The chain uses TRBV11-3 and TRBJ2-1; weak D call: TRBD1 (6 bases). The length of the CDR3 is 18 residues. V was cut by 0 bases and J by 7 bases, with 22 bases left in between. CDR1 SGHNT and CDR2 YENEEA come from the germline V gene. The DNA of the CDR3 is TGTGCCAGCAGCTTAGACGGCCAAGCAGGGGCGCCGCGGAATGAGCAGTTCTTC. Translation gives CASSLDGQAGAPRNEQFF.

The chain carries TRBV5-4 and TRBJ1-3; TRBD1 might be the D (6 bases). V lost 6 bases and J 0 bases, leaving 10 bases between the germline ends. Germline-derived CDR1 and CDR2 are SGHNT and YYREEE (reference sequence). This CDR3 spans 14 amino acids. The CDR3 spells CASTIQGSGNTIYF. The CDR3 DNA follows: TGTGCCAGCACCATACAGGGCTCTGGAAACACCATATATTTT.

The chain uses TRBV7-7 and TRBJ2-2; 8 nucleotides match TRBD1. V was clipped by 5 bases and J by 7 bases; unmatched bases: 3. The CDR3 totals 13 residues. Germline CDR1 reads SSHAT; CDR2 reads FNYEAQ (reference sequence). CDR3 bases: TGTGCCAGCAGCCTCGACAGGGGCGGGGAGCTGTTTTTT. Its protein is CASSLDRGGELFF.

The V gene is TRBV27, the J gene TRBJ1-6; D gene unclear. CDR1 and CDR2 (germline): MNHEY, SMNVEV (reference sequence). V lost 2 bases and J 0 bases, leaving 8 bases between the germline ends. The CDR3 spans 16 residues. CDR3 amino acids: CASSLRGSSYNSPLHF. The CDR3 DNA sequence: TGTGCCAGCAGTTTACGAGGGAGCTCCTATAATTCACCCCTCCACTTT.

The chain combines TRBV7-2 with TRBJ1-1; no clear D gene. V was shortened by 5 bases and J by 0 bases, with 7 bases between the two germline ends. From germline, CDR1 is SGHTA and CDR2 FQGNSA. The CDR3 is made up of 13 amino acids. The CDR3 DNA follows: TGTGCCAGCAGCCTTTCGGTGAACACTGAAGCTTTCTTT. As protein: CASSLSVNTEAFF.

This clone was detected only a few times. This chain uses TRBV21-1 with TRBJ1-5. TRBV21-1 represents a pseudogene. The CDR3 is 14 residues long. CDR3: CASSSDRMESPQHF. CDR3 nucleotides: TGTGCCAGCAGCAGCGACCGGATGGAATCTCCCCAGCATTTT.

J is TRBJ1-1 and V is TRBV6-5; D ambiguous. Trimming cost V 5 bases and J 3 bases, with 10 bases left between them. This CDR3 is built from 13 residues. Germline CDR1 reads MNHEY; CDR2 reads SVGAGI. This CDR3 is CASSRKRDTEAFF. The CDR3 DNA reads TGTGCCAGCAGTAGAAAAAGGGACACTGAAGCTTTCTTT.

The J gene is TRBJ2-6, the V gene TRBV24-1, with D tentatively TRBD1 (6 bases). The CDR3 sequence is 16 residues long. Germline assignment: CDR1 KGHDR and CDR2 SFDVKD. Trimming took 2 bases from V and 1 from J, leaving 8 bases between them. The CDR3 spells CATSDSQGSGANVLTF. DNA for the CDR3: TGTGCCACCAGTGATTCACAGGGATCTGGGGCCAACGTCCTGACTTTC.

This sequence joins TRBV9 and TRBJ2-2; no reliable D call. The V end was cut by 0 bases, the J end by 3 bases, with 6 bases between. The germline V gene encodes CDR1 SGDLS and CDR2 YYNGEE. The CDR3 spans 14 residues. The CDR3 DNA reads as TGTGCCAGCAGCGTAGAGGGTTACACCGGGGAGCTGTTTTTT. Translating it yields CASSVEGYTGELFF.

The V and J genes are TRBV4-3 and TRBJ1-1; the D is unclear. There are 16 residues in the CDR3. The germline V gene encodes CDR1 LGHNA and CDR2 YSLEER. Trimming cost V 0 bases and J 4 bases, with 15 bases left between them. CDR3 sequence reads: CASSQDSAGLSTEAFF. CDR3 DNA sequence: TGCGCCAGCAGCCAAGATTCGGCCGGCTTGTCCACTGAAGCTTTCTTT.

The chain has TRBV2 and TRBJ2-7, with 13 bases aligning to TRBD2. The CDR3 is 15 residues long. Germline V CDR1 and CDR2: SNHLY, FYNNEI. J lost 6 bases, V lost 6 bases, and 8 bases had no gene match. The DNA of the CDR3 is TGTGCCAGCAGGGACGGCGGGACTAGCGGGATCGAGCAGTACTTC. It encodes CASRDGGTSGIEQYF.